The rows below give T cell receptor beta chains drawn from one sample of a study of cytomegalovirus exposure and HLA in healthy donors. The assay was immunoSEQ multiplex PCR, and TCRdb's table has in-frame clones only and misses some. The record lists 130,000 to 150,000 clones, of which the ten most abundant hold approximately 2.6%. Source material: PBMCs. Receptor source: a man aged 40-49 years in good health and CMV-seronegative. CDR3s include the opening cysteine and the closing phenylalanine or tryptophan. A D gene is named only where the DNA matches it firmly.

j_call	v_call	d_call	cdr3_aa	cdr3_nt
TRBJ2-7	TRBV6-1	.	CASSEVAVQYF	TGTGCCAGCAGTGAAGTGGCTGTGCAGTACTTC
TRBJ2-2	TRBV10-3	.	CAITDAGRGDTGELFF	TGTGCCATCACCGATGCGGGCAGGGGAGACACCGGGGAGCTGTTTTTT
TRBJ2-7	TRBV5-5	TRBD1	CASSLSGGPYEQYF	TGTGCCAGCAGCTTGTCAGGGGGCCCCTACGAGCAGTACTTC
TRBJ1-1	TRBV6-1	.	CASKRFPTMNTEAFF	TGTGCCAGCAAAAGATTCCCCACTATGAACACTGAAGCTTTCTTT
TRBJ2-5	TRBV7-2	TRBD2	CASSSVGLALHETQYF	TGTGCCAGCAGCTCCGTAGGACTAGCCTTGCACGAGACCCAGTACTTC
TRBJ2-5	TRBV7-2	TRBD1	CASSSTGDVIQETQYF	TGTGCCAGCAGCTCGACAGGGGACGTGATTCAAGAGACCCAGTACTTC
TRBJ2-7	TRBV7-6	.	CASSLVSYEQYF	TGTGCCAGCAGCTTAGTTTCATACGAGCAGTACTTC
TRBJ2-5	TRBV5-1	.	CASTDNGETQYF	TGCGCCAGCACGGACAATGGAGAGACCCAGTACTTC
TRBJ1-2	TRBV19	.	CASSLEYGYTF	TGTGCCAGTAGTTTGGAGTATGGCTACACCTTC
TRBJ1-1	TRBV20-1	.	CSVVRNTEAFF	TGCAGTGTGGTGCGGAACACTGAAGCTTTCTTT
TRBJ1-1	TRBV5-1	.	CASSLSTGEAFF	TGCGCCAGCAGCTTGTCGACAGGAGAAGCTTTCTTT
TRBJ2-7	TRBV6-1	.	CATGAGVPLRDQYF	TGTGCCACCGGGGCAGGGGTCCCTTTACGCGATCAGTACTTC
TRBJ2-7	TRBV6-1	.	CASTVGGYEQYF	TGTGCCAGCACCGTAGGGGGATACGAGCAGTACTTC
TRBJ1-5	TRBV28	TRBD1	CAVQGGTVNQPQHF	TGTGCCGTACAAGGAGGGACAGTTAATCAGCCCCAGCATTTT
TRBJ1-4	TRBV7-9	.	CASSLDRTASNEKLFF	TGTGCCAGCAGCTTAGATCGGACAGCGTCTAATGAAAAACTGTTTTTT
TRBJ1-1	TRBV2	TRBD1	CASTPHGTAEAFF	TGTGCCAGCACCCCCCACGGGACAGCTGAAGCTTTCTTT
TRBJ1-2	TRBV5-4	.	CASSLGTENYGYTF	TGTGCCAGCAGCTTGGGGACAGAAAACTATGGCTACACCTTC
TRBJ1-2	TRBV7-2	.	CASSLRGEEAYGYTF	TGTGCCAGCAGCTTACGAGGGGAGGAGGCTTATGGCTACACCTTC
TRBJ2-6	TRBV19	TRBD1	CASSRLLGTGGPGANVLTF	TGTGCCAGTAGTAGGCTTCTGGGGACAGGGGGCCCTGGGGCCAACGTCCTGACTTTC
TRBJ1-6	TRBV5-6	TRBD1	CASSLDRHSPLHF	TGTGCCAGCAGCCTGGACAGGCATTCACCCCTCCACTTT
TRBJ1-3	TRBV5-1	TRBD1	CASSLAPRGVNSGNTIYF	TGCGCCAGCAGCTTGGCCCCCAGGGGGGTTAACTCTGGAAACACCATATATTTT
TRBJ2-2	TRBV7-2	TRBD1	CASSLAPGQGTGELFF	TGTGCCAGCAGCTTAGCGCCGGGACAGGGGACCGGGGAGCTGTTTTTT
TRBJ2-7	TRBV20-1	.	CSARDWREQYF	TGCAGTGCTAGAGATTGGAGGGAGCAGTACTTC
TRBJ1-2	TRBV6-1	.	CASNDDRKGYTF	TGTGCCAGCAACGACGACAGAAAAGGCTACACCTTC
TRBJ2-5	TRBV4-2	TRBD2	CASSQVIAGRGETQYF	TGTGCCAGCAGCCAGGTTATAGCGGGTCGGGGAGAGACCCAGTACTTC
TRBJ1-1	TRBV29-1	TRBD1	CSVGQEGAFF	TGCAGCGTAGGACAGGAAGGAGCTTTCTTT
TRBJ2-5	TRBV7-9	.	CASQEAAQETQYF	TGTGCCAGCCAAGAGGCAGCCCAAGAGACCCAGTACTTC
TRBJ1-6	TRBV7-2	.	CASSLDKNYSPLHF	TGTGCCAGCAGCCTGGACAAGAATTATTCACCCCTCCACTTT
TRBJ1-1	TRBV4-2	.	CASSSQGTEAFF	TGTGCCAGCAGCTCACAGGGCACTGAAGCTTTCTTT
TRBJ1-2	TRBV6-5	.	CASSYGLGQGAGYTF	TGTGCCAGCAGTTACGGCTTAGGGCAGGGTGCCGGCTACACCTTC
TRBJ1-6	TRBV7-6	.	CASSLPGGTPLHF	TGTGCCAGCAGCCTACCCGGGGGGACACCCCTCCACTTT
TRBJ1-4	TRBV18	TRBD1	CASSPPGQMGEKLFF	TGTGCCAGCTCACCCCCGGGACAGATGGGTGAAAAACTGTTTTTT
TRBJ2-1	TRBV9	TRBD2	CASSVEASGEARFF	TGTGCCAGCAGCGTAGAGGCTAGCGGGGAAGCAAGGTTCTTC
TRBJ2-7	TRBV9	.	CASSVSPTSSYEQYF	TGTGCCAGCAGCGTGAGTCCCACGAGCTCCTACGAGCAGTACTTC
TRBJ1-4	TRBV28	.	CASSGGSYNEKLFF	TGTGCCAGCAGTGGAGGGAGCTATAATGAAAAACTGTTTTTT
TRBJ1-1	TRBV28	.	CASSLLIDTLNTEAFF	TGTGCCAGCAGTTTATTAATAGACACACTGAACACTGAAGCTTTCTTT
TRBJ1-1	TRBV5-4	.	CATSLRVSAEAFF	TGTGCCACCTCCTTAAGAGTTTCGGCTGAAGCTTTCTTT